This TCR beta chain appears in the sequencing data of a study of T cells in Graves' hyperthyroidism and ophthalmopathy. Regions amplified from RNA transcripts were the TCR beta CDR3 regions. Researchers ran a first-round RT-PCR on the TCR CDR3 using the HTBI primer set. TCRdb called the multiplex PCR reads again in MiXCR, with one record for every CDR3 protein. The top ten clones hold under 20% of a sample with 500,000 to 600,000 distinct CDR3 sequences, around 46% of them seen once. To note about this clonotype: Its antigen is unknown.

Points from the study as a whole: Ophthalmopathy, as predicted by the model, came a median about seven months after the prediction.

This clonotype was obtained from an adult woman with Graves' disease, either hyperthyroidism or ophthalmopathy (not recorded which). Sequenced input: peripheral blood or thyroid tissue (not recorded which).

The CDR3 nucleotides read TGTGCCAGCAGCTTCTCCCCTTATGGGCGGAACACCGGGGAGCTGTTTTTT. It encodes CASSFSPYGRNTGELFF. The V gene is TRBV7-9, the J gene TRBJ2-2; D is unclear. The CDR3 is made up of 17 amino acids. V was clipped by 3 bases and J by 1 base, with 15 bases between them. The germline gives CDR1 SEHNR, CDR2 FQNEAQ (reference sequence).